This T cell receptor (beta chain) was identified in a study of blood T cell repertoires in COVID-19. On the study more broadly: The cDNA or gDNA used as material had been derived from T cells, B-cell-depleted T cells, or PBMCs.

The J segment lost 0 bases and the V segment lost 3 bases, leaving 3 bases of the junction unmatched. In germline, CDR1 is SNHLY, CDR2 FYNNEI. The CDR3 consists of 16 residues. Enrolled through a virtual design, the participants were between roughly 18 and 100 years of age and came from under 25 US areas. Participants' own reports of clinical history determined their cohort assignment. Repertoires were generated with immunoSEQ multiplex PCR, while TCRdb's copy carries only in-frame clones and drops some. Here the sample spans about 310,000 clones, 89% being singletons. A remark on this clone: Other DNA sequences within the sample encode an identical CDR3.

This receptor was obtained from a woman aged 40 to 49 who had recovered from COVID-19. The chain carries TRBV2 and TRBJ2-3, with 10 bases matching TRBD2. Sequences were obtained from PBMCs or T cells enriched from blood (not recorded which). The CDR3 bases are TGTGCCAGCAGTGAGGAGCGGGGGGGAAGCACAGATACGCAGTATTTT. Translating gives CASSEERGGSTDTQYF. The full variable domain, its missing parts supplied by reference TRBV2 and TRBJ2-3, is EPEVTQTPSHQVTQMGQEVILRCVPISNHLYFYWYRQILGQKVEFLVSFYNNEISEKSEIFDDQFSVERPDGSNFTLKIRSTKLEDSAMYFCASSEERGGSTDTQYFGPGTRLTVL.